The sequence of this TCR beta chain was determined in a study of shared clonotypes between healthy human individuals. General study results and limits: Unshared clonotypes carried lower generation probabilities than those common to all four donors.

The table lists this clone with a count of one. Antigen specificity is unknown. Other DNA sequences in the sample encode the same CDR3. In the naive CD8 group, cells lacked CD45RO and were positively selected for CCR7, so terminally differentiated effector memory CD45RA+ cells were left out. Repertoires were generated with immunoSEQ multiplex PCR, while TCRdb's copy carries only in-frame clones and drops some. The table includes roughly 2.1 million clones, around 93% detected once. Trimming shortened V by 6 bases and J by 2 bases, and 3 bases separated the two germline ends. The CDR3 is made up of 11 amino acids. Germline V gives CDR1 MNHEY, CDR2 SVGAGI.

The genes are TRBV6-5 and TRBJ2-3; D not certain. The sample taken for sequencing was naive CD8+ T cells from PBMCs. The sequence derives from a man aged 18 to 29 in good health. Some clones in this sample may be carry-over from other donors' samples. In DNA, the CDR3 is TGTGCCAGCAGCTCCACAGATACGCAGTATTTT. This encodes CASSSTDTQYF.